This T cell receptor (beta chain) was sequenced in a study of beta chain features in type 1 diabetes. Whole-study findings and limits: Moderate yet significant TCRB CDR3 shortening was seen in Type 1 diabetes patients in all four CD4+ subsets. Individuals with type 1 diabetes displayed fewer insertions and more deletions at VDJ junctions.

This clone was seen a few times. The antigen remains undetermined. The same CDR3 is also encoded by other DNA sequences in this sample. CDR3 length: 14 amino acids. CDR1 and CDR2 from the germline V gene are MDHEN and SYDVKM. Trimming stripped 2 bases from V and 0 bases from J, with 6 bases between. All of the isolated RNA was reverse transcribed, so expressed TCRB transcripts were sequenced. Measured with immunoSEQ multiplex PCR; TCRdb has only the in-frame clones, and not every one. Counted here are more than 550,000 clones, over 12% occurring once; the ten biggest clones make up 0.03% to 0.04%. The V and J genes are TRBV28 and TRBJ2-3; the D is unclear. Specimen: naive CD4+ T cells from blood. The sequence derives from a man between 18 and 35 years old with type 1 diabetes. The CDR3 nucleotides read TGTGCCAGCAGTTTACCGCTAAGCACAGATACGCAGTATTTT. It yields the protein CASSLPLSTDTQYF.